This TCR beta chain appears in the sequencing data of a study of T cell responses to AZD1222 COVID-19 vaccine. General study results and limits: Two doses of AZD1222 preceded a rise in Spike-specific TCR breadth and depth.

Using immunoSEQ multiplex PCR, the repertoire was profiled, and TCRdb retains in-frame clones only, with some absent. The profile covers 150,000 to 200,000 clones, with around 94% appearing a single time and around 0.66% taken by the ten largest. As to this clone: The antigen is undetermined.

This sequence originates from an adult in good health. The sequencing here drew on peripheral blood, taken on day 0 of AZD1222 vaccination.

For the CDR3, the DNA is TGTGCCAGCAGTGACTCCGGGACCCACACCGGGGAGCTGTTTTTT. This sequence encodes CASSDSGTHTGELFF. The chain has TRBV6-4 and TRBJ2-2, with D possibly called TRBD1 or TRBD2 (5 bases each). Germline assignment: CDR1 MRHNA and CDR2 SNTAGT. CDR3 length: 15 residues. V lost 0 bases and J lost 3, with 8 bases in between.